The 20 T cell receptor beta chains reported below all come from one sample, sequenced in a study of T cell responses to AZD1222 COVID-19 vaccine. Using immunoSEQ multiplex PCR, the repertoire was profiled, and TCRdb retains in-frame clones only, with some absent. The top ten hold approximately 2% of the sample, which has 140,000 to 150,000 clones, roughly 91% seen once. This specimen consisted of peripheral blood, obtained on day 0 of AZD1222 vaccination. These receptors all come from an adult in good health.

This chain joins TRBV7-2 and TRBJ2-1; 13 positions agree with TRBD2. The J segment lost 9 bases and the V segment lost 5 bases, leaving 7 bases of the junction unmatched. The V gene's germline CDR1 is SGHTA and CDR2 FQGNSA. This CDR3 contains 15 residues. The CDR3 sequence: CASSRTSGGAREQFF. The CDR3 coding sequence is TGTGCCAGCAGCCGCACTAGCGGGGGGGCTCGTGAGCAGTTCTTC.

The chain recombines TRBV7-6 with TRBJ2-7; D possibly corresponds to TRBD2 (6 bases). This CDR3 contains 15 residues. Trimming removed 0 bases from V and 4 bases from J, with 13 bases in between. Looked up from germline, CDR1 is SGHVS and CDR2 is FNYEAQ. CDR3 bases: TGTGCCAGCAGCTTAGCGGGGGGTTCGATATACGAGCAGTACTTC. Translating it yields CASSLAGGSIYEQYF.

The CDR3 loop reads CASSYSGVRVNTEAFF. The CDR3 DNA is TGTGCCAGCAGCTATTCAGGGGTCAGGGTGAACACTGAAGCTTTCTTT. The chain employs TRBV3-1 (or the pseudogene TRBV3-2) and TRBJ1-1; tentatively, D is TRBD1 (6 bases). This CDR3 has 16 amino acids. Germline V lookup: CDR1 LGHDT, CDR2 YNNKEL (reference sequence). Trimming shortened V by 5 bases and J by 0 bases, and 16 bases separated the two germline ends.

The chain is built from TRBV5-5 and TRBJ1-5; 12 bases fit TRBD1. Trimming removed 3 bases from V and 7 bases from J; junction bases left unmatched: 8. The CDR3 totals 16 residues. Germline V gives CDR1 SGHKS, CDR2 YYEKEE (reference sequence). For the CDR3, the DNA is TGTGCCAGCAGCTGGGCCGGGACAGGGGGCGGACAGCCCCAGCATTTT. It translates to CASSWAGTGGGQPQHF.

The chain employs TRBV6-5 and TRBJ1-1; D is uncertain. Per the germline V gene, CDR1 is MNHEY and CDR2 is SVGAGI. The CDR3 sequence is 11 residues long. V lost 6 bases and J lost 8, with 10 bases in between. CDR3 sequence (DNA): TGTGCCAGCAGGATCGGGTCAGAAGCTTTCTTT. As protein: CASRIGSEAFF.

The chain combines TRBV6-5 with TRBJ1-2; a possible D gene is TRBD1 (5 bases). Germline-derived CDR1 and CDR2 are MNHEY and SVGAGI. Trimming pared 2 bases from V and 2 bases from J, leaving 9 bases between. The CDR3 totals 14 residues. The CDR3 region is CASSYEGWNYGYTF. CDR3 DNA: TGTGCCAGCAGTTACGAGGGGTGGAACTATGGCTACACCTTC.

The chain links TRBV19 to TRBJ1-5; 9 positions match TRBD1. The length of the CDR3 is 17 residues. J lost 5 bases, V lost 6 bases, and 14 bases had no gene match. Germline CDR1 is LNHDA and CDR2 is SQIVND (reference sequence). The CDR3 coding sequence is TGTGCCAGTAGGTCTCGTCCGGACAGGGGTTGGGATCAGCCCCAGCATTTT. This encodes CASRSRPDRGWDQPQHF.

The rearrangement links TRBV7-2 to TRBJ2-2, with 9 positions matching TRBD1. Unmatched junction bases numbered 13, after V lost 1 base and J lost 4 bases. Germline loops: CDR1 SGHTA, CDR2 FQGNSA. The CDR3 consists of 19 residues. For the CDR3, the DNA is TGTGCCAGCAGCTTAGGATCTCCGGGACAGGGCTTTTTCACCGGGGAGCTGTTTTTT. It codes for CASSLGSPGQGFFTGELFF.

The chain links TRBV19 to TRBJ2-3; 8 nucleotides align to TRBD1. The CDR3 loop spans 16 amino acids. The trim removed 6 bases at V and 1 base at J, leaving 9 bases unmatched. Germline CDR1 reads LNHDA; CDR2 reads SQIVND (reference sequence). The CDR3 spells CASRLLGTGGTDTQYF. The CDR3 DNA reads as TGTGCCAGTAGACTACTCGGGACAGGCGGCACAGATACGCAGTATTTT.

V is TRBV10-3 and J is TRBJ1-1; maybe TRBD1 (6 bases). CDR1 and CDR2 from the germline V gene are ENHRY and SYGVKD. The ends were cut back, 3 bases at V and 7 bases at J, with 18 bases in the middle. The CDR3 runs to 15 residues. CDR3: CAISDPTGGLNEAFF. CDR3 nucleotide sequence: TGTGCCATCAGTGACCCTACGGGGGGCTTGAATGAAGCTTTCTTT.

V is TRBV5-5 and J is TRBJ1-2; D uncertain. Germline CDR1 SGHKS, CDR2 YYEKEE (reference sequence). This CDR3 comprises 13 residues. Deletions cut 1 base from V and 8 bases from J, with 12 bases between. DNA for the CDR3: TGTGCCAGCAGCTTGCTAATCCCGGGAGGCTACACCTTC. This codes for CASSLLIPGGYTF.

J is TRBJ1-2 and V is TRBV11-3; the D is unclear. This CDR3 has 12 residues. Per the germline V gene, CDR1 is SGHNT and CDR2 is YENEEA. Trimming pared 1 base from V and 5 bases from J, leaving 5 bases between. The CDR3 protein is CASSLVRYGYTF. In DNA form, the CDR3 reads TGTGCCAGCAGCTTAGTCCGGTATGGCTACACCTTC.

The chain recombines TRBV7-3 with TRBJ2-2; a possible D gene is TRBD2 (6 bases). V gave up 5 bases and J gave up 0 bases, with 16 bases separating them. The CDR3 contains 17 residues. The germline V gene encodes CDR1 SGHTA and CDR2 FQGTGA. The CDR3 sequence: CASSAHSGRANTGELFF. The DNA for the CDR3 is TGTGCCAGCAGCGCCCATAGCGGTCGAGCGAACACCGGGGAGCTGTTTTTT.

The rearrangement uses TRBV3-1 (or the pseudogene TRBV3-2) and TRBJ2-5; D remains unclear. This CDR3 is 14 amino acids long. The germline V gene encodes CDR1 LGHDT and CDR2 YNNKEL (reference sequence). V was shortened by 0 bases and J by 7 bases, with 12 bases between the two germline ends. The DNA of the CDR3 is TGTGCCAGCAGCCAAGAACAGCCCTTTACGACCCAGTACTTC. This encodes CASSQEQPFTTQYF.

V and J are TRBV7-9 and TRBJ2-2; 9 positions agree with TRBD1. CDR3 size: 16 residues. Unmatched junction bases numbered 8, after V lost 7 bases and J lost 2 bases. Germline V gives CDR1 SEHNR, CDR2 FQNEAQ (reference sequence). The CDR3 region is CASTIRDRDNTGELFF. In nucleotides, the CDR3 is TGTGCCAGCACCATCCGGGACAGGGATAACACCGGGGAGCTGTTTTTT. The full variable domain, in which reference TRBV7-9 and TRBJ2-2 provide the parts outside the CDR3, is DTGVSQNPRHKITKRGQNVTFRCDPISEHNRLYWYRQTLGQGPEFLTYFQNEAQLEKSRLLSDRFSAERPKGSFSTLEIQRTEQGDSAMYLCASTIRDRDNTGELFFGEGSRLTVL.

The chain carries TRBV10-1 and TRBJ1-2; D unresolved. The germline gives CDR1 WNHNN, CDR2 SYGVQD (reference sequence). The V end lost 0 bases, the J end lost 8 bases, and 13 bases lay between the germline ends. The CDR3 consists of 14 residues. The CDR3 sequence is CASSESKEVWGYTF. The CDR3 region has the DNA TGCGCCAGCAGTGAGTCGAAGGAGGTTTGGGGCTACACCTTC.

In the case of this clone: The same CDR3 can be traced to other DNA sequences in this sample. V gene TRBV7-2 combines with J gene TRBJ2-1; the match to TRBD2 covers 9 bases. The trim removed 0 bases at V and 4 bases at J, leaving 1 base unmatched. Germline V gives CDR1 SGHTA, CDR2 FQGNSA. The CDR3 length is 15 residues. The CDR3 is CASSLAAGGYNEQFF. In nucleotides, the CDR3 is TGTGCCAGCAGCTTAGCCGCGGGAGGGTACAATGAGCAGTTCTTC.

The V and J genes are TRBV7-9 and TRBJ2-7; 11 bases align to TRBD2. V was clipped by 5 bases and J by 3 bases; unmatched bases: 6. The germline V gene encodes CDR1 SEHNR and CDR2 FQNEAQ (reference sequence). This CDR3 has 15 amino acids. The CDR3 nucleotides read TGTGCCAGCAGCCCGAGACTAGCGGGGTTCTACGAGCAGTACTTC. As protein: CASSPRLAGFYEQYF.

This clone occurred once. V usage is TRBV6-4 and J usage is TRBJ1-2; D remains unclear. Germline-derived CDR1 and CDR2 are MRHNA and SNTAGT. The CDR3 runs 14 residues. With 6 bases removed from V and 3 bases from J, the gap between germline ends came to 14 bases. As DNA, the CDR3 is TGTGCCAGCAGGGCCACCAGCGACGACTATGGCTACACCTTC. Its translation is CASRATSDDYGYTF.

V usage is TRBV19 and J usage is TRBJ2-2; D unresolved. Germline lookup yields CDR1 LNHDA and CDR2 SQIVND (reference sequence). Trimming left V 3 bases short and J 6 bases short, with 8 bases between. The CDR3 has 13 amino acids. The CDR3 sequence: CASSISTAGELFF. CDR3 nucleotides: TGTGCCAGTAGTATTTCGACGGCCGGGGAGCTGTTTTTT.